This T cell receptor (beta chain) was sequenced for a study of CD8 T cells in ankylosing spondylitis. Study-wide results and limits: Researchers reportedly found disease-linked clones significantly enriched in matched ankylosing spondylitis synovial fluid. Reactive arthritis synovial fluid and blood were previously reported to contain some motif variants. Disease-linked clones bore a CD8+ phenotype, appearing relatively rarely in peripheral blood. One TCR beta motif, made up of eight highly homologous variants, appeared characteristic of ankylosing spondylitis blood.

Researchers built TCR beta libraries using quantitative 5'-RACE with molecular barcodes. TCRdb re-analysed the 5' RACE reads in MiXCR, keeping a single row per CDR3 protein. Among some 840,000 distinct CDR3 sequences, around 11% were seen once, and the ten largest hold just over 0.5%. In its sample, this clonotype was seen a few times. The antigen is not known. V lost 1 base to trimming and J lost 3 bases, with 9 bases between them. In germline, CDR1 is SGHTA, CDR2 FQGNSA. The CDR3 runs 14 residues. The V call is TRBV7-2, the J call TRBJ1-2, with no clear D. The TCR originated in a male donor with ankylosing spondylitis. Material: blood, either unsorted or a sorted T cell fraction (not recorded which). CDR3 sequence reads: CASSLVVSDYGYTF. The CDR3 DNA is TGTGCCAGCAGCTTAGTTGTGTCAGACTATGGCTACACCTTC.